A single sample is the source of the 20 T cell receptor beta chains below, sequenced in a study of beta chain features in type 1 diabetes. The whole isolated RNA underwent reverse transcription, so sequencing captured expressed TCRB transcripts. Sequencing used immunoSEQ multiplex PCR; TCRdb keeps in-frame clones, though not all of them. Of around 250,000 clones listed, 68% are singletons. The source material was naive CD4+ T cells from blood. All receptors come from a man aged 30-40 years in good health.

The chain combines TRBV5-4 with TRBJ2-5; TRBD2 agrees at 7 bases. This CDR3 contains 13 residues. Germline V gene data show CDR1 as SGHNT and CDR2 as YYREEE (reference sequence). V was pared by 4 bases and J by 2 bases, with 2 bases of the junction left unmatched. This CDR3 is CASSQAGQETQYF. DNA for the CDR3: TGTGCCAGCAGCCAAGCGGGGCAAGAGACCCAGTACTTC.

The chain combines TRBV7-6 with TRBJ2-1; 12 bases agree with TRBD2. The CDR3 has 16 residues. Germline CDR1 reads SGHVS; CDR2 reads FNYEAQ. The V and J ends lost 1 base and 9 bases, in that order; junction bases with no gene match: 7. In nucleotides, the CDR3 is TGTGCCAGCAGCTTAGTCCCACTAGCGGGAGGAGGTGAGCAGTTCTTC. This codes for CASSLVPLAGGGEQFF.

This rearrangement joins TRBV5-1 to TRBJ2-3; no firm D call. Trimming removed 1 base from V and 0 bases from J, with 6 bases in between. This CDR3 spans 14 amino acids. Germline CDR1 reads SGHRS; CDR2 reads YFSETQ. The CDR3 protein is CASSLWSSTDTQYF. CDR3 bases: TGCGCCAGCAGCTTGTGGTCTAGCACAGATACGCAGTATTTT.

The chain couples TRBV29-1 to TRBJ1-2; TRBD1 is a possible D gene (6 bases). V lost 4 bases and J lost 4, with 10 bases in between. The germline gives CDR1 SQVTM, CDR2 ANQGSEA. The CDR3 totals 12 residues. In DNA form, the CDR3 reads TGCAGCGTTGTGTCAGGGGTCTATGGCTACACCTTC. This sequence encodes CSVVSGVYGYTF.

The chain recombines TRBV20-1 with TRBJ1-2; the D is unclear. Germline CDR1 is DFQATT and CDR2 is SNEGSKA (reference sequence). The CDR3 contains 11 residues. Trimming stripped 4 bases from V and 2 bases from J, with 5 bases between. CDR3 sequence reads: CSAIWNYGYTF. CDR3 in DNA: TGCAGTGCTATCTGGAACTATGGCTACACCTTC.

This chain links TRBV1 with TRBJ2-1; the D call of TRBD2 is as the table states it, not checked on the DNA. TRBV1 is marked as a pseudogene. The CDR3 totals 16 residues. The CDR3 protein is CTSSQRLASAYNEQFF. The CDR3 coding sequence is TGCACCAGCAGCCAACGTCTAGCGTCCGCCTACAATGAGCAGTTCTTC.

V is TRBV30 and J is TRBJ2-1; no clear D gene. V shed 0 bases and J shed 5 bases, with 11 bases lying between them. The CDR3 extends over 14 amino acids. Per germline, CDR1 GTSNPN and CDR2 SVGIG (reference sequence). The CDR3 spells CAWSVLARNNEQFF. In DNA, the CDR3 is TGTGCCTGGAGTGTACTGGCTAGAAACAATGAGCAGTTCTTC. The full variable domain, in which reference TRBV30 and TRBJ2-1 provide the parts outside the CDR3, is SQTIHQWPATLVQPVGSPLSLECTVEGTSNPNLYWYRQAAGRGLQLLFYSVGIGQISSEVPQNLSASRPQDRQFILSSKKLLLSDSGFYLCAWSVLARNNEQFFGPGTRLTVL.

This chain uses TRBV7-6 with TRBJ2-5, with D unclear. Per germline, CDR1 SGHVS and CDR2 FNYEAQ. Between the trimmed V and J ends, which lost 5 bases and 1 base, there was a span of 5 bases. The CDR3 is made up of 12 amino acids. Here the CDR3 reads CASSPIQETQYF. CDR3 in DNA: TGTGCCAGCAGCCCGATCCAAGAGACCCAGTACTTC.

The chain employs TRBV4-3 and TRBJ2-7; 8 positions agree with TRBD1. Germline V gives CDR1 LGHNA, CDR2 YSLEER. The CDR3 is 15 residues long. Trimming at V came to 2 bases and at J to 5 bases, leaving 8 bases not matched to a gene. The DNA for the CDR3 is TGCGCCAGCAGCCAATCAGGGGGCCCAAGCGACGAGCAGTACTTC. It specifies CASSQSGGPSDEQYF.

This chain uses TRBV25-1 with TRBJ1-2, with D possibly TRBD1 on 5 matching bases. The CDR3 consists of 14 residues. Germline CDR1 reads MGHDK; CDR2 reads SYGVNS. With 4 bases removed from V and 4 bases from J, the gap between germline ends came to 13 bases. The CDR3 reads CASSARGASYGYTF. The CDR3 nucleotides read TGTGCCAGCAGTGCCAGAGGGGCGAGCTATGGCTACACCTTC.

For the CDR3, the DNA is TGTGCCGAACTCGGCGGGAGCTACACCTTC. Protein: CAELGGSYTF. V is TRBV30 and J is TRBJ1-2, with unresolved D. The CDR3 covers 10 residues. V dropped 8 bases and J dropped 9 bases, with 13 bases sitting between them. Germline-derived CDR1 and CDR2 are GTSNPN and SVGIG (reference sequence).

This clone was observed a single time. The V gene is TRBV6-6, the J gene TRBJ2-3; D possibly corresponds to TRBD2 (6 bases). The CDR3 has 15 amino acids. The ends were cut back, 6 bases at V and 0 bases at J, with 13 bases in the middle. Germline lookup yields CDR1 MNHNY and CDR2 SVGAGI (reference sequence). The CDR3 bases are TGTGCCAGCAGAAAATCCGGGACTAGCACAGATACGCAGTATTTT. Its translation: CASRKSGTSTDTQYF.

This clone was observed a few times. V is TRBV15 and J is TRBJ2-1; 7 bases agree with TRBD1. Germline V CDR1 and CDR2: LNHNV, YYDKDF (reference sequence). CDR3 length: 16 amino acids. J was trimmed by 1 base and V by 1 base; bases with no gene match: 4. The CDR3 region is CATSRGQGDSYNEQFF. The CDR3 DNA sequence: TGTGCCACCAGCAGAGGACAGGGAGATTCCTACAATGAGCAGTTCTTC.

The chain joins TRBV30 to TRBJ1-4, with D perhaps TRBD1 (5 bases). Per germline, CDR1 GTSNPN and CDR2 SVGIG (reference sequence). V was cut by 2 bases and J by 3 bases, with 10 bases left in between. The CDR3 is 14 amino acids. CDR3 DNA: TGTGCCTGGAGTCCTGGGGGACCTAATGAAAAACTGTTTTTT. This codes for CAWSPGGPNEKLFF. Using reference TRBV30 and TRBJ1-4 for the parts outside the CDR3, the full variable domain is SQTIHQWPATLVQPVGSPLSLECTVEGTSNPNLYWYRQAAGRGLQLLFYSVGIGQISSEVPQNLSASRPQDRQFILSSKKLLLSDSGFYLCAWSPGGPNEKLFFGSGTQLSVL.

CDR3 nucleotides: TGTGCCTGGAGTGTGCCCCCCGGAACGCAGTATTTT. The encoded protein is CAWSVPPGTQYF. V is TRBV30 and J is TRBJ2-3, with D hard to call. The V and J ends lost 0 bases and 9 bases respectively, with 10 bases between them. CDR3 length: 12 amino acids. Per the germline V gene, CDR1 is GTSNPN and CDR2 is SVGIG (reference sequence).

This clone was detected only a few times. Other DNA sequences in the same sample also yield this CDR3. This chain joins TRBV29-1 and TRBJ2-3; D remains unclear. The germline V gene encodes CDR1 SQVTM and CDR2 ANQGSEA. This CDR3 is 12 amino acids long. V gave up 3 bases and J gave up 1 base, with 5 bases separating them. The DNA for the CDR3 is TGCAGCGTTGACGGTGGCACAGATACGCAGTATTTT. Translated, it gives CSVDGGTDTQYF.

This chain uses TRBV28 with TRBJ2-1; 8 bases are a match to TRBD1. The CDR3 length is 15 residues. With V trimmed by 6 bases and J by 2 bases, 6 bases remained unmatched. Germline CDR1 and CDR2: MDHEN and SYDVKM. The CDR3 sequence: CASRSTGVAYNEQFF. CDR3 DNA: TGTGCCAGCAGGTCGACAGGGGTTGCCTACAATGAGCAGTTCTTC.

The V and J genes are TRBV6-1 and TRBJ2-4; D is unclear. V was pared by 4 bases and J by 1 base, with 8 bases between. The CDR3 sequence is 14 residues long. Germline V gene data show CDR1 as MNHNS and CDR2 as SASEGT. CDR3 sequence reads: CASSGRRAKNIQYF. For the CDR3, the DNA is TGTGCCAGCAGTGGGCGACGGGCCAAAAACATTCAGTACTTC.

The chain employs TRBV29-1 and TRBJ2-1; D might be TRBD2 (6 bases). Trimming removed 6 bases at V and 5 bases at J, with 11 bases between. Germline assignment: CDR1 SQVTM and CDR2 ANQGSEA. The CDR3 sequence is 12 residues long. The CDR3 DNA reads TGCAGCGTCGGAGGGTACAACAATGAGCAGTTCTTC. It codes for CSVGGYNNEQFF.

The chain is built from TRBV30 and TRBJ2-1, with no clear D. CDR3 length: 15 residues. Trimming removed 2 bases at V and 0 bases at J, with 11 bases between. The germline CDR1 and CDR2 sequences are GTSNPN and SVGIG (reference sequence). Here the CDR3 DNA reads TGTGCCTGGAGTCCCGACTCTCTCTCCTACAATGAGCAGTTCTTC. Its translation: CAWSPDSLSYNEQFF.